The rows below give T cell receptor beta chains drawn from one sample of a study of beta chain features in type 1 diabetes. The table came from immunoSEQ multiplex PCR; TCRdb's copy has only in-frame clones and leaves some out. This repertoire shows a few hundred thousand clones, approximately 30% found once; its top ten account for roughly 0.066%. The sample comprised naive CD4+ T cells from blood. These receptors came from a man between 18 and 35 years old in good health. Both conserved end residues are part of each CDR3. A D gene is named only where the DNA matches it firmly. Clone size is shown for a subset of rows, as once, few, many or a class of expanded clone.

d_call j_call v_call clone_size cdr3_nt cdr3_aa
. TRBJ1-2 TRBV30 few TGTGCCTGGAGTGCCAGGTCCGGGTCTGGCTACACCTTC CAWSARSGSGYTF
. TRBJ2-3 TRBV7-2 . TGTGCCAGCAGTTTGGGGAGCGGGCCTTGGACAGATACGCAGTATTTT CASSLGSGPWTDTQYF
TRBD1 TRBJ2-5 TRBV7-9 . TGTGCCAGCAGCTTGGGGGACAGGGAGAGAGAGACCCAGTACTTC CASSLGDRERETQYF
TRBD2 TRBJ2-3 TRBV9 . TGTGCCAGCAGCTTCTTCAGCGGGAGTTTGGCAGATACGCAGTATTTT CASSFFSGSLADTQYF
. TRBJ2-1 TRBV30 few TGTGCCTGGTTGAGGGCTGGGGAGCAGTTCTTC CAWLRAGEQFF
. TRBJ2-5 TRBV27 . TGTGCCAGCAGTTCACAGGGCCGAGAGACCCAGTACTTC CASSSQGRETQYF
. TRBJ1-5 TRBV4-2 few TGTGCCAGCAGCCAAGATAGGAGCAATCAGCCCCAGCATTTT CASSQDRSNQPQHF
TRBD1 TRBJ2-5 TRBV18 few TGTGCCAGCTCAGCTACTAGGACAGGGAGTGAGACCCAGTACTTC CASSATRTGSETQYF
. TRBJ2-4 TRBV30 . TGTGCCTGGGCCCGGGTCTCCAAAAACATTCAGTACTTC CAWARVSKNIQYF
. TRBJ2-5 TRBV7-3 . TGTGCCAGCAGCCTGCTTCCGGGACTCCAAGAGACCCAGTACTTC CASSLLPGLQETQYF
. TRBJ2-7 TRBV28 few TGTGCCAGCCTTGGTTACAGCTCCTACGAGCAGTACTTC CASLGYSSYEQYF
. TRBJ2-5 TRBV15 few TGTGCCACCAGCAGAGATGGAACGGAGACCCAGTACTTC CATSRDGTETQYF
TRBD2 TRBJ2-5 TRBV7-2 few TGTGCCAGCAGCTGGGCTAGCGGGTTAGATAAAGAGACCCAGTACTTC CASSWASGLDKETQYF
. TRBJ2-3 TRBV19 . TGTGCCAGTAGCCCGGGGACCGGGAGTACGCAGTATTTT CASSPGTGSTQYF
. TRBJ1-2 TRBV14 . TGTGCCAGCAGCAGAGGACAGCTCTATGGCTACACCTTC CASSRGQLYGYTF
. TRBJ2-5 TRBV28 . TGTGCCAGCAGTTTCCCCACGTCCCAAGAGACCCAGTACTTC CASSFPTSQETQYF
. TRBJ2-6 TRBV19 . TGTGCCAGTAGTCAATCGCACTCTGGGGCCAACGTCCTGACTTTC CASSQSHSGANVLTF
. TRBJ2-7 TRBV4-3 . TGCGCCAGCAGCCAGACCTCCGTCGGCGGGGCCTCCGAGCAGTACTTC CASSQTSVGGASEQYF
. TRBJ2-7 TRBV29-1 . TGCAGCGTTGAAGGCGGTAGGGGCTCCTACGAGCAGTACTTC CSVEGGRGSYEQYF
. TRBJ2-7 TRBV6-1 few TGTGCCAGCAGGCGGGACCCGGCTACCTACGAGCAGTACTTC CASRRDPATYEQYF
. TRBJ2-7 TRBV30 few TGTGCCTGGAGCCGCGTTGGGGGGCACGAGCAGTACTTC CAWSRVGGHEQYF
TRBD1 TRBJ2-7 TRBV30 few TGTGCCTGGAGTCCCGGGACAGCCCGAAGGGAGCAGTACTTC CAWSPGTARREQYF
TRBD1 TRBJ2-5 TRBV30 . TGTGCCTCCGACAGGGGCCAAGAGACCCAGTACTTC CASDRGQETQYF
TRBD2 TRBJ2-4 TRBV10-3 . TGTGCCATCAGTGAGATTGCTAGCGGAGCCAAAAACATTCAGTACTTC CAISEIASGAKNIQYF
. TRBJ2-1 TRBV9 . TGTGCCAGCAGCGTAGGAGGTGGGGACTTCTACAATGAGCAGTTCTTC CASSVGGGDFYNEQFF
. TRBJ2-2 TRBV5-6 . TGTGCCAGCAGCTTGGGGACAAGGAACACCGGGGAGCTGTTTTTT CASSLGTRNTGELFF
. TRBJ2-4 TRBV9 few TGTGCCAGCAGCCCTAATAGGGGGGTAGAAATAGCCAAAAACATTCAGTACTTC CASSPNRGVEIAKNIQYF
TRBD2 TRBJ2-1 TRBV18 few TGTGCCAGCTCACCACCGGGACTAGCGGAAAACAATGAGCAGTTCTTC CASSPPGLAENNEQFF
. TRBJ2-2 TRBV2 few TGTGCCAGCATGAGGGAGACCGGGGAGCTGTTTTTT CASMRETGELFF
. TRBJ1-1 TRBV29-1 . TGCAGTTCCGTTTGGTACCGGGGGAACACTGAAGCTTTCTTT CSSVWYRGNTEAFF
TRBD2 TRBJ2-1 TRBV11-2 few TGTGCCAGCAGCTTATCTAGCGGAAACAATGAGCAGTTCTTC CASSLSSGNNEQFF
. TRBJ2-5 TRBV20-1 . TGCAGTGCTACAGGGGAGGAGACCCAGTACTTC CSATGEETQYF
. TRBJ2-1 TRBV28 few TGTGCCAGCAGTTTATCCGGAGAAGGCCGTGACAATGAGCAGTTCTTC CASSLSGEGRDNEQFF
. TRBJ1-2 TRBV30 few TGTGCCTGGAGTGTAACCGGGGGCTACACCTTC CAWSVTGGYTF
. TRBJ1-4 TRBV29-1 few TGCAGCGTCTTTGGGACGGGGGGAGAAAAACTGTTTTTT CSVFGTGGEKLFF
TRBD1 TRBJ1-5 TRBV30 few TGTGCCTGGGGGACAGGGTTAAATCAGCCCCAGCATTTT CAWGTGLNQPQHF
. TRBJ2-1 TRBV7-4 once TGTGCCAGCAGCTTATCTAGGGGCCCCAATGAGCAGTTCTTC CASSLSRGPNEQFF
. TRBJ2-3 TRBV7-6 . TGTGCCAGCAGCCGGCGGCGGCGCACAGATACGCAGTATTTT CASSRRRRTDTQYF
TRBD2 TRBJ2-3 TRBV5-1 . TGCGCCAGCAGCTTGGCTAGCGGCCCCGATACGCAGTATTTT CASSLASGPDTQYF
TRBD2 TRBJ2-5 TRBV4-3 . TGCGCCAGCAGCCTGGGACTAGCGGGAGGTCTTGAGACCCAGTACTTC CASSLGLAGGLETQYF
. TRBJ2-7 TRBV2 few TGTGCCAGCACCCTAAGGTCCGAGCAGTACTTC CASTLRSEQYF
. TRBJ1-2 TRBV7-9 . TGTGCCAGCAGCTTAGGGGCGATCGACGGCTACACCTTC CASSLGAIDGYTF
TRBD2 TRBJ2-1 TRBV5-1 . TGCGCCAGCAGGACTAGCAGCTACAATGAGCAGTTCTTC CASRTSSYNEQFF
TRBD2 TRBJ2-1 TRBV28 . TGTGCCAGCAGCCCCACTAGCGGGAGAGCGTCTGAGCAGTTCTTC CASSPTSGRASEQFF
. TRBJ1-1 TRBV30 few TGTGCCTGGACCGGGCGGGGGACTGAAGCTTTCTTT CAWTGRGTEAFF
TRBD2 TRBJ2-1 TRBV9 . TGTGCCAGCAGCGTTTACTTCTCTAGCGGTTCCTACAATGAGCAGTTCTTC CASSVYFSSGSYNEQFF
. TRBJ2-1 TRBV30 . TGTGCCTGGAGTGTAACAGGCGCCTACAATGAGCAGTTCTTC CAWSVTGAYNEQFF
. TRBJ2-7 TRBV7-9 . TGTGCCAGCAGCTTAGCGGGACCAGAGCAGTACTTC CASSLAGPEQYF
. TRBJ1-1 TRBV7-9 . TGTGCCAGCAGCTCCAGGCCCGGGAACACTGAAGCTTTCTTT CASSSRPGNTEAFF
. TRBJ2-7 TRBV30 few TGTGCCTGGAGCCCGGAGGGCCTCTACGAGCAGTACTTC CAWSPEGLYEQYF
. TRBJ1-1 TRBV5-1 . TGCGCCAGCAGCTTGGACAGATGGACGGAAGCTTTCTTT CASSLDRWTEAFF
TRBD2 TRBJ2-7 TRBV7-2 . TGTGCCAGCAGCTTCAGAGCGGGAGTTGGGTACGAGCAGTACTTC CASSFRAGVGYEQYF
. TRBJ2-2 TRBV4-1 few TGCGCCAGCAGCCAAGCGCCGACGAACACCGGGGAGCTGTTTTTT CASSQAPTNTGELFF
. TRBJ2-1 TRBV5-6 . TGTGCCAGTAGGAGCTACAATGAGCAGTTCTTC CASRSYNEQFF
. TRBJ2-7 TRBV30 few TGTGCCTGGCTACGGGGATCCTACGAGCAGTACTTC CAWLRGSYEQYF